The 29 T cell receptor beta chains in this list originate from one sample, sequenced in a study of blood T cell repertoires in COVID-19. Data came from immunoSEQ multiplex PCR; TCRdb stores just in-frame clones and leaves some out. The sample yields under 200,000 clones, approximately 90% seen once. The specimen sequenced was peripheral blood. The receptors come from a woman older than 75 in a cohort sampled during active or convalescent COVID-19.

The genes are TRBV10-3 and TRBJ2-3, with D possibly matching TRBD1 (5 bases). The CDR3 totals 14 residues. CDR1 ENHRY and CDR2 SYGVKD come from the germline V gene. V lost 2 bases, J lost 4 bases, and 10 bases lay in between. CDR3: CAISEPRVPDTQYF. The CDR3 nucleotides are TGTGCCATCAGTGAGCCCAGGGTCCCAGATACGCAGTATTTT.

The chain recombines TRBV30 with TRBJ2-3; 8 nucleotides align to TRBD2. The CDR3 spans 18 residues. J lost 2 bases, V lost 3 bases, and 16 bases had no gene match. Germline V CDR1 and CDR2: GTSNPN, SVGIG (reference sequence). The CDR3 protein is CAWSFDVDAGGTTDTQYF. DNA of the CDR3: TGTGCCTGGAGCTTCGACGTCGACGCGGGGGGAACCACAGATACGCAGTATTTT.

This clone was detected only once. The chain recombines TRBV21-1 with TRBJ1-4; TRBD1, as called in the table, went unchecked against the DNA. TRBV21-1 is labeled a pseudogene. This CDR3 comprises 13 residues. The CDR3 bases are TGTGCCACATTGGGGACAGACCATGAAAAACTGTTTTTT. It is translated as CATLGTDHEKLFF.

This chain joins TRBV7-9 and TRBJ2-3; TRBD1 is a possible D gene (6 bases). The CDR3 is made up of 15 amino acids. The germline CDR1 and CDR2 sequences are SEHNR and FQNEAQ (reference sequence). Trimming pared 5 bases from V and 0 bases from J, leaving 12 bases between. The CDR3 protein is CASSPQTGSTDTQYF. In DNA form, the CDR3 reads TGTGCCAGCAGCCCCCAGACAGGAAGCACAGATACGCAGTATTTT. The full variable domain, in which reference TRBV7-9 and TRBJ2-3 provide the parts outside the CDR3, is DTGVSQNPRHKITKRGQNVTFRCDPISEHNRLYWYRQTLGQGPEFLTYFQNEAQLEKSRLLSDRFSAERPKGSFSTLEIQRTEQGDSAMYLCASSPQTGSTDTQYFGPGTRLTVL.

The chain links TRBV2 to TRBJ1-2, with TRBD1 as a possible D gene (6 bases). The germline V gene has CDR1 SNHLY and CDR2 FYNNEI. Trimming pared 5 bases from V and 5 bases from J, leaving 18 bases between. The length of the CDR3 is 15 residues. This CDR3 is CASSTTGWAGYGYTF. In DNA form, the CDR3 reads TGTGCCAGCAGTACGACAGGTTGGGCTGGGTATGGCTACACCTTC.

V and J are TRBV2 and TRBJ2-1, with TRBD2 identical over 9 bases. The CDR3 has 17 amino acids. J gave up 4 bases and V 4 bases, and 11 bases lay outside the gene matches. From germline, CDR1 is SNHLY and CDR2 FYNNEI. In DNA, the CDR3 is TGTGCCAGCAGTGTTCTCAGCGGGGGGCCAGTATACAATGAGCAGTTCTTC. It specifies CASSVLSGGPVYNEQFF.

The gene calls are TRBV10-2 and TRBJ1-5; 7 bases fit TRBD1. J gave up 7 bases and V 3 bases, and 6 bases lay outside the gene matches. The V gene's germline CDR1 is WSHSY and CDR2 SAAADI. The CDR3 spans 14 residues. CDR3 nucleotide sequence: TGCGCCAGCAGTGATGGGCCAGGGGGACAGCCCCAGCATTTT. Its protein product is CASSDGPGGQPQHF.

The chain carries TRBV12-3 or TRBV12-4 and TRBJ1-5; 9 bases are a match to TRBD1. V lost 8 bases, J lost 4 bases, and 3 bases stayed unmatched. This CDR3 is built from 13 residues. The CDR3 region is CASRQGGNQPQHF. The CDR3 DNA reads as TGTGCCAGCCGACAGGGGGGAAATCAGCCCCAGCATTTT.

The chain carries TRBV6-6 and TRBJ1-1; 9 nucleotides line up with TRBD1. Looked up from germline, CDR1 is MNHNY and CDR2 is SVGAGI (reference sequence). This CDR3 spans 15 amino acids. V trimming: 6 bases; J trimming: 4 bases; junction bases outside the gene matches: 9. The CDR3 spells CASSPKDRGATEAFF. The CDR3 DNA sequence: TGTGCCAGCAGCCCCAAAGACAGGGGGGCCACTGAAGCTTTCTTT.

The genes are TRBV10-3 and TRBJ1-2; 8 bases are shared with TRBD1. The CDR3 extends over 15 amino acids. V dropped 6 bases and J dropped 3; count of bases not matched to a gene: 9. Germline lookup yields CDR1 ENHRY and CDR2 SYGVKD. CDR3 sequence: CAISPDRGLDYGYTF. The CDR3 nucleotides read TGTGCCATCAGCCCCGACAGGGGCCTTGACTATGGCTACACCTTC.

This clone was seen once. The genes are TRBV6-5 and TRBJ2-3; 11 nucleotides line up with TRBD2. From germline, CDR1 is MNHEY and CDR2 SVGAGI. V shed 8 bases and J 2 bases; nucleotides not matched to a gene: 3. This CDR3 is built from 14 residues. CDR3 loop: CASQGLADTDTQYF. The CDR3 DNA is TGTGCCAGCCAGGGACTAGCGGACACAGATACGCAGTATTTT.

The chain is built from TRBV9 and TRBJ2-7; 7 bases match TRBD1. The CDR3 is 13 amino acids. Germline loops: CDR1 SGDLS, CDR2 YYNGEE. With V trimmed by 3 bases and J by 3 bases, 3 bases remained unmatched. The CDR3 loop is CASSGYRGYEQYF. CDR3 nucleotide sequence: TGTGCCAGCAGCGGATACAGGGGCTACGAGCAGTACTTC.

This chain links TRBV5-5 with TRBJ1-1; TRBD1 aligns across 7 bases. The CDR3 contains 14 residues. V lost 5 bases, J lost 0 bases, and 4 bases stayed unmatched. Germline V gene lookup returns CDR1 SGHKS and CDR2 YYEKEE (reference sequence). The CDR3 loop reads CASSPTGLNTEAFF. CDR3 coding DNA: TGTGCCAGCAGTCCGACAGGGTTGAACACTGAAGCTTTCTTT.

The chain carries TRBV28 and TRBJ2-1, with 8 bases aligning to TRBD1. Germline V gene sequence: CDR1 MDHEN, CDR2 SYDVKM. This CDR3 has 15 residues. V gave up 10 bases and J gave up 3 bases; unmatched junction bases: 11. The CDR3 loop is CATLADRVVYNEQFF. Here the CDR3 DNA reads TGTGCCACCTTGGCGGACAGGGTCGTCTACAATGAGCAGTTCTTC.

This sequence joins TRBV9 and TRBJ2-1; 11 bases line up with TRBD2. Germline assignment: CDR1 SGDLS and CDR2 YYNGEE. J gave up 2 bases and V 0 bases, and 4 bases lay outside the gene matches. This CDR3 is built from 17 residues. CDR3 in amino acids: CASSVGLAGGTYNEQFF. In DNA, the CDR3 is TGTGCCAGCAGCGTAGGATTAGCGGGGGGGACCTACAATGAGCAGTTCTTC.

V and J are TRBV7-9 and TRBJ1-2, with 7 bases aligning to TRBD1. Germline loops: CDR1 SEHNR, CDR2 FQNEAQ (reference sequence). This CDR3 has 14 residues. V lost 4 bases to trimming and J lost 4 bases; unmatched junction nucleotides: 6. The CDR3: CASSYGQAAYGYTF. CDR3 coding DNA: TGTGCCAGCAGCTATGGACAGGCCGCCTATGGCTACACCTTC.

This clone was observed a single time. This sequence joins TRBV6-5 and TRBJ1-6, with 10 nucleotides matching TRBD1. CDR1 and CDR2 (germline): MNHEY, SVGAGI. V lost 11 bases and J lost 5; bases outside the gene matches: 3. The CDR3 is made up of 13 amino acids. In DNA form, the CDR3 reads TGTGCCGGACAGGGGGACCATAATTCACCCCTCCACTTT. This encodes CAGQGDHNSPLHF.

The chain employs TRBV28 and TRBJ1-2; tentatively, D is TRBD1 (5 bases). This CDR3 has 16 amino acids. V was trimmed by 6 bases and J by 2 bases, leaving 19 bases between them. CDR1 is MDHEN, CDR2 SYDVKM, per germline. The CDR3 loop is CASSWVTGRGNYGYTF. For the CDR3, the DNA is TGTGCCAGCAGCTGGGTAACGGGACGGGGGAACTATGGCTACACCTTC.

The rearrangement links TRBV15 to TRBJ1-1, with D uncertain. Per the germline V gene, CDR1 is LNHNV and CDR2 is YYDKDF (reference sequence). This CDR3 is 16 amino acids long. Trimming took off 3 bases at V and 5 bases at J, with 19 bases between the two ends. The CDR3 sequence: CATSSLRILMRTEAFF. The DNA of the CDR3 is TGTGCCACCAGCAGCTTAAGGATACTTATGAGGACTGAAGCTTTCTTT.

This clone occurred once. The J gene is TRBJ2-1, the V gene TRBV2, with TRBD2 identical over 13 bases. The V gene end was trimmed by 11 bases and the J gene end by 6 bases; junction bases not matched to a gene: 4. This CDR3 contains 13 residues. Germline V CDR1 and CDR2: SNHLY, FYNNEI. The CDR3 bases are TGTGCCGGACTAGCGGGAGAAGGCAATGAGCAGTTCTTC. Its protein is CAGLAGEGNEQFF.

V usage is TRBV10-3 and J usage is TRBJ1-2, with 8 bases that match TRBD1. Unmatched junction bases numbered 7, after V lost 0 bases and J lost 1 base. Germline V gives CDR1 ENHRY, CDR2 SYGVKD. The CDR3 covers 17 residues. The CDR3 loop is CAISESARGRGNYGYTF. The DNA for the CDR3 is TGTGCCATCAGTGAGTCAGCCAGGGGGCGAGGTAACTATGGCTACACCTTC.

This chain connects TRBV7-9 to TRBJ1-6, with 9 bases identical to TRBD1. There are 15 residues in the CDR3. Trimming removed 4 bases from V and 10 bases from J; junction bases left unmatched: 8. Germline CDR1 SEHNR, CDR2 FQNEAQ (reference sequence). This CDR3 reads CASSSGQGRESPLHF. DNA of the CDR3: TGTGCCAGCAGCTCGGGACAGGGTAGGGAATCACCCCTCCACTTT.

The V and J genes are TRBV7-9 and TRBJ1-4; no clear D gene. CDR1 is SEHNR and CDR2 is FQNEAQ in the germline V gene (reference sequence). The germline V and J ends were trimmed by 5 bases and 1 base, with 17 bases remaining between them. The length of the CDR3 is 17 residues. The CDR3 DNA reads TGTGCCAGCAGCAGAAGGACGGCGGAGGTAACTAATGAAAAACTGTTTTTT. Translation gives CASSRRTAEVTNEKLFF.

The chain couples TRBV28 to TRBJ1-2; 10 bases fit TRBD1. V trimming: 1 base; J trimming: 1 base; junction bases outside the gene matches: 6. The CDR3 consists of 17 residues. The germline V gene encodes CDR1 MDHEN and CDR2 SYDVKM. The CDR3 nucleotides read TGTGCCAGCAGTTTATTGACAGGGGGCTCCCTTAACTATGGCTACACCTTC. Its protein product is CASSLLTGGSLNYGYTF.

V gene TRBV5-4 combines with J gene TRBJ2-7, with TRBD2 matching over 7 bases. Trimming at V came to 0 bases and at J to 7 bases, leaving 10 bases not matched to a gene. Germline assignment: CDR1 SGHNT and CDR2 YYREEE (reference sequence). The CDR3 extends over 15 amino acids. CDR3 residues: CASSLEAGSAREQYV. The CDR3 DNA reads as TGTGCCAGCAGCTTGGAAGCGGGATCGGCGCGAGAGCAGTACGTC.

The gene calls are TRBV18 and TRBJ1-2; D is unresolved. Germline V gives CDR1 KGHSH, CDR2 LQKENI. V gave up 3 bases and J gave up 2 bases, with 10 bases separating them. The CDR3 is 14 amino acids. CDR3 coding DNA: TGTGCCAGCTCACCCAATCCACTGAACTATGGCTACACCTTC. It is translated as CASSPNPLNYGYTF.

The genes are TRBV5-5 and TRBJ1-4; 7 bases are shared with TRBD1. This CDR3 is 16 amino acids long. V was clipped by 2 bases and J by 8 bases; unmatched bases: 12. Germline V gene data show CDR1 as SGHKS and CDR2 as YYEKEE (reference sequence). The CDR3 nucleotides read TGTGCCAGCAGCTTAGCCGACAGGGAGGTGGCGGAAAAACTGTTTTTT. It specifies CASSLADREVAEKLFF.

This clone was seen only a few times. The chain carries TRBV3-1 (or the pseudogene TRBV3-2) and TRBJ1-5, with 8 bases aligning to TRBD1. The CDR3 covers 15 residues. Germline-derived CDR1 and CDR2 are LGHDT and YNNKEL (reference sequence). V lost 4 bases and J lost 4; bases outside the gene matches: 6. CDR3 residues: CASSPDRGRNQPQHF. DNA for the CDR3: TGTGCCAGCAGCCCAGACAGGGGAAGGAATCAGCCCCAGCATTTT.

Here the CDR3 reads CASSQDSAGQPQHF. DNA for the CDR3: TGCGCCAGCAGCCAAGACTCGGCGGGGCAGCCCCAGCATTTT. The chain has TRBV4-3 and TRBJ1-5; unclear D gene. V lost 0 bases to trimming and J lost 7 bases, with 10 bases between them. CDR1 and CDR2 (germline): LGHNA, YSLEER. CDR3 size: 14 residues.